This TCR beta chain was identified in a study of cytomegalovirus exposure and HLA in healthy donors. Study conclusions and caveats: A likely sequencing artifact accounted for one observed cluster of highly shared sequence variants.

Primers: 60 Vbeta forward and 13 Jbeta reverse. Libraries were prepared by immunoSEQ multiplex PCR; TCRdb keeps only in-frame clonotypes and omits some of them. The sample lists about 83,000 clones, under 80% occurring once. With respect to this clone: Its target is not known.

Germline CDR1 reads ENHRY; CDR2 reads SYGVKD. V lost 6 bases and J lost 4; bases outside the gene matches: 5. This CDR3 has 14 amino acids. The chain combines TRBV10-3 with TRBJ1-5, with 8 bases fitting TRBD1. The sequenced sample was PBMCs. This receptor was identified in a man in his 60s in good health and CMV-seronegative. The CDR3 DNA sequence: TGTGCCATCAGGGCGGACAGGGCAAATCAGCCCCAGCATTTT. Translated: CAIRADRANQPQHF.